The rows below give T cell receptor beta chains drawn from one sample of a study of monozygotic twins with inflammatory bowel disease. TCRdb derives one entry per CDR3 protein from the 5' RACE reads, leaving out DNA. The sample has 190,000 or so distinct CDR3 sequences. The sample consisted of blood. These receptors were collected from a human donor with ulcerative colitis or Crohn's disease, or a healthy co-twin of an affected twin (not recorded which). The CDR3 runs from the conserved cysteine through the conserved F or W.

j_call: TRBJ1-2
v_call: TRBV5-1
cdr3_aa: CASSQGQGHGGYTF

j_call: TRBJ2-2
v_call: TRBV10-3
cdr3_aa: CAISETKQLDTGELFF

j_call: TRBJ2-2
v_call: TRBV3-1
cdr3_aa: CASSQVDHPPGELFF

j_call: TRBJ2-3
v_call: TRBV6-5
cdr3_aa: CASSFTPARGLIDTQYF

j_call: TRBJ2-3
v_call: TRBV7-9
cdr3_aa: CASSLALAVGDTQYF

j_call: TRBJ1-1
v_call: TRBV19
cdr3_aa: CASNPGQGATEAFF

j_call: TRBJ2-3
v_call: TRBV5-1
cdr3_aa: CASSLAPTYTDTQYF

j_call: TRBJ2-1
v_call: TRBV20-1
cdr3_aa: CSAPHQKSNEQFF

j_call: TRBJ1-2
v_call: TRBV6-6
cdr3_aa: CASSGQGHGYTF

j_call: TRBJ2-7
v_call: TRBV5-1
cdr3_aa: CASRTGTSAGNEQYF

j_call: TRBJ2-5
v_call: TRBV7-2
cdr3_aa: CASSSSRETQYF

j_call: TRBJ1-1
v_call: TRBV12-3/TRBV12-4
cdr3_aa: CASSLGQGDWTEAFF

j_call: TRBJ2-3
v_call: TRBV2
cdr3_aa: CASGVNTDTQYF

j_call: TRBJ2-7
v_call: TRBV7-2
cdr3_aa: CASSFQLAGALGYEQYF

j_call: TRBJ2-2
v_call: TRBV10-3
cdr3_aa: CAISEDRNTGELFF

j_call: TRBJ2-3
v_call: TRBV7-3
cdr3_aa: CASSLGSRDTQYF

j_call: TRBJ1-3
v_call: TRBV5-5
cdr3_aa: CASSLGLGAHSGNTIYF

j_call: TRBJ2-1
v_call: TRBV7-2
cdr3_aa: CASSLLPANEQFF

j_call: TRBJ1-5
v_call: TRBV5-5
cdr3_aa: CASSGAGQGRQPQHF

j_call: TRBJ2-1
v_call: TRBV5-1
cdr3_aa: CASSWAGQDYDEQFF

j_call: TRBJ1-4
v_call: TRBV5-1
cdr3_aa: CASSLAGTGNEKLFF

j_call: TRBJ2-5
v_call: TRBV5-5
cdr3_aa: CASSPRTGQTQYF

j_call: TRBJ2-7
v_call: TRBV19
cdr3_aa: CASSTGPAGQKAYEQYF

j_call: TRBJ2-7
v_call: TRBV5-1
cdr3_aa: CASSRGTGPYEQYF

j_call: TRBJ2-1
v_call: TRBV6-2/TRBV6-3
cdr3_aa: CASSQYNEQFF

j_call: TRBJ1-2
v_call: TRBV12-3/TRBV12-4
cdr3_aa: CASTMEGLGYGYTF

j_call: TRBJ2-7
v_call: TRBV20-1
cdr3_aa: CSLRTGVENGYEQYF

j_call: TRBJ2-7
v_call: TRBV18
cdr3_aa: CASSPSGQNYEQYF

j_call: TRBJ2-2
v_call: TRBV6-6
cdr3_aa: CASSPPDRAGELFF

j_call: TRBJ2-7
v_call: TRBV3-1
cdr3_aa: CASSQDGIGPPYEQYF

j_call: TRBJ1-1
v_call: TRBV10-3
cdr3_aa: CAISPTTGATEAFF

j_call: TRBJ2-6
v_call: TRBV20-1
cdr3_aa: CSARERTSSGANVLTF

j_call: TRBJ1-2
v_call: TRBV12-3/TRBV12-4
cdr3_aa: CASSFIPGSYTF

j_call: TRBJ2-5
v_call: TRBV29-1
cdr3_aa: CSVDFGRQALMGETQYF

j_call: TRBJ2-2
v_call: TRBV7-9
cdr3_aa: CARQGVAGELFF

j_call: TRBJ2-3
v_call: TRBV5-1
cdr3_aa: CASSLVLAGALSTQYF

j_call: TRBJ2-1
v_call: TRBV11-2
cdr3_aa: CASSSRRWGAGVVDEQFF

j_call: TRBJ1-6
v_call: TRBV11-1
cdr3_aa: CASSSLTGRKGSYNSPLHF

j_call: TRBJ1-1
v_call: TRBV5-6
cdr3_aa: CASSLEPRGTEAFF

j_call: TRBJ2-1
v_call: TRBV5-6
cdr3_aa: CASSFPGGPNEQFF

j_call: TRBJ1-4
v_call: TRBV6-1
cdr3_aa: CASSPLSRTGEGEKLFF

j_call: TRBJ1-1
v_call: TRBV7-9
cdr3_aa: CASSLDVGAEAFF

j_call: TRBJ1-5
v_call: TRBV7-8
cdr3_aa: CASSLARDPTGQPQHF

j_call: TRBJ2-4
v_call: TRBV5-1
cdr3_aa: CASSFGQGPPADIQYF

j_call: TRBJ1-4
v_call: TRBV14
cdr3_aa: CASRRTGIDEKLFF

j_call: TRBJ2-3
v_call: TRBV11-2
cdr3_aa: CASSWPDTQYF

j_call: TRBJ1-5
v_call: TRBV29-1
cdr3_aa: CSVGSGYQPQHF

j_call: TRBJ1-1
v_call: TRBV18
cdr3_aa: CASSPRGPGFMNTEAFF

j_call: TRBJ2-3
v_call: TRBV20-1
cdr3_aa: CSATLLAGTTDTQYF

j_call: TRBJ1-1
v_call: TRBV5-1
cdr3_aa: CASSLSSTDTEAFF

j_call: TRBJ1-6
v_call: TRBV6-5
cdr3_aa: CASSYTRATGGRSPLHF

j_call: TRBJ2-1
v_call: TRBV12-3/TRBV12-4
cdr3_aa: CASSFFLAEYNEQFF

j_call: TRBJ1-2
v_call: TRBV7-9
cdr3_aa: CASGSRTGRDYGYTF

j_call: TRBJ2-1
v_call: TRBV3-1
cdr3_aa: CASSQVEGQGINEQFF